The 6 T cell receptor beta chains below were found in one sample sequenced in a study of Graves' ophthalmopathy and Graves' hyperthyroidism. Researchers took RNA transcripts and amplified TCR beta CDR3 regions from them. Following a first-round RT-PCR that used HTBI primers, a second-round multiplex PCR was carried out. TCRdb reanalysed the multiplex PCR reads using MiXCR and keeps one entry per CDR3 protein. The sample yields some 350,000 distinct CDR3 sequences, about a sixth seen once. Sequencing input: peripheral blood. All receptors come from an adult woman with stable Graves' hyperthyroidism.

A single count supports this clonotype. The V call is TRBV28, the J call TRBJ2-7; 7 nucleotides agree with TRBD1. The trim removed 5 bases at V and 4 bases at J, leaving 8 bases unmatched. This CDR3 region has 14 residues. Germline V lookup: CDR1 MDHEN, CDR2 SYDVKM. CDR3 loop: CASSEKGQPYEQYF. The CDR3, as DNA: TGTGCCAGCAGTGAAAAGGGACAGCCATACGAGCAGTACTTC.

Concerning this clonotype: The junction shows a germline mismatch at one end, possibly a read error. The chain recombines TRBV6-1 with TRBJ1-1; TRBD1 aligns across 7 bases. Looked up from germline, CDR1 is MNHNS and CDR2 is SASEGT. The CDR3 consists of 15 residues. CDR3 coding DNA: TGTGCCAGCAGTGAAGCAGCCAGGGGGTACACTGAAGCTTGCTTT. Translated: CASSEAARGYTEACF.

This clonotype was detected many times. The chain is built from TRBV20-1 and TRBJ2-5; D is tentatively TRBD1 or TRBD2 (5 bases each). The germline V gene has CDR1 DFQATT and CDR2 SNEGSKA (reference sequence). The CDR3 length is 14 residues. The V and J ends lost 3 bases and 5 bases respectively, with 16 bases between them. CDR3: CSASFLSWGETQYF. For the CDR3, the DNA is TGCAGTGCTAGTTTCCTTTCCTGGGGGGAGACCCAGTACTTC.

In this sample, this clonotype turned up many times. The chain joins TRBV5-1 to TRBJ2-7; 9 bases are shared with TRBD2. Germline V gene sequence: CDR1 SGHRS, CDR2 YFSETQ. V lost 1 base and J lost 2; bases outside the gene matches: 4. The CDR3 has 15 amino acids. The DNA of the CDR3 is TGCGCCAGCAGCTTGCGAGCGGGAGGACCCTACGAGCAGTACTTC. Its translation is CASSLRAGGPYEQYF. The full variable domain, with the rest looked up from reference TRBV5-1 and TRBJ2-7, is KAGVTQTPRYLIKTRGQQVTLSCSPISGHRSVSWYQQTPGQGLQFLFEYFSETQRNKGNFPGRFSGRQFSNSRSEMNVSTLELGDSALYLCASSLRAGGPYEQYFGPGTRLTVT.

This clonotype has ten or more counts. This sequence joins TRBV29-1 and TRBJ2-7; 7 nucleotides align to TRBD1. V lost 7 bases to trimming and J lost 7 bases; unmatched junction nucleotides: 10. This CDR3 contains 12 residues. Germline CDR1 is SQVTM and CDR2 is ANQGSEA. CDR3 protein: CSGYTTGDEQYF. In nucleotides, the CDR3 is TGCAGCGGATATACTACAGGGGATGAGCAGTACTTC.

This clonotype occurred many times. The chain recombines TRBV7-9 with TRBJ1-5; 8 bases align to TRBD1. The V segment lost 5 bases and the J segment 5 bases; nucleotides outside the gene matches: 5. CDR1 and CDR2 from the germline V gene are SEHNR and FQNEAQ (reference sequence). The CDR3 loop spans 14 amino acids. For the CDR3, the DNA is TGTGCCAGCAGCCAACAGGGGGGGGATCAGCCCCAGCATTTT. This translates into CASSQQGGDQPQHF.